The source of this T cell receptor beta chain is a study of regulatory T cells in long-lasting Graves disease. There are many counts of this clonotype. The CDR3 is made up of 16 amino acids. CDR1 and CDR2 (germline): MDHEN, SYDVKM. After removal of 3 bases from V and 4 bases from J, the junction contained 5 bases not matched to a gene. iRepertoire HTBI primers and Arm-PCR of CDR3 regions built TCR beta libraries. TCRdb itself ran the multiplex PCR reads through MiXCR, one entry per CDR3 protein. The table shows roughly 410,000 distinct CDR3 sequences, with 14% to 15% occurring only once. Time point reported: newly diagnosed GD, antithyroid drugs for less than 3 months. The TCR library used RNA extracted from PBMCs. The sample was also linked to a second study, of T cells in Graves' hyperthyroidism and ophthalmopathy. That paper notes: The primer set for the first-round RT-PCR of the TCR CDR3 was HTBI.

Sequencing used peripheral blood mononuclear cells (PBMCs), obtained at new diagnosis, from a patient treated with antithyroid drugs. The chain combines TRBV28 with TRBJ1-6; 8 nucleotides line up with TRBD1. This sequence was found in a woman in her 40s with Graves disease. CDR3 nucleotides: TGTGCCAGCAGTTTCCCAGGGGGCGCTTATAATTCACCCCTCCACTTT. This translates into CASSFPGGAYNSPLHF.